This T cell receptor beta chain appears in the sequencing data of a study of T cell responses to AZD1222 COVID-19 vaccine. Study as a whole: Timing groups of about 4 and about 12 weeks for second doses were pooled. Study-wide results and limits: AZD1222 recipients seropositive at baseline numbered only 5 to 7. Reportedly, nearly half the spike-specific TCRs target unmutated variant regions. Repertoire sampling was restricted to post-peak T cell response timepoints.

TCRdb's copy holds only in-frame clones and misses some; the assay was immunoSEQ multiplex PCR. The sample carries approximately 120,000 clones, around 89% recorded once. The CDR3 covers 13 residues. The germline V gene has CDR1 MNHEY and CDR2 SVGAGI. V was pared by 0 bases and J by 6 bases, with 9 bases between. As to this clone: Antigen: not known.

Material: peripheral blood, obtained on day 0 of AZD1222 vaccination. The chain recombines TRBV6-5 with TRBJ2-7; D unresolved. The receptor's source is an adult in good health. The CDR3, as DNA: TGTGCCAGCAGTTACTCGAGTTTTAGCGAGCAGTACTTC. Translated, it gives CASSYSSFSEQYF.